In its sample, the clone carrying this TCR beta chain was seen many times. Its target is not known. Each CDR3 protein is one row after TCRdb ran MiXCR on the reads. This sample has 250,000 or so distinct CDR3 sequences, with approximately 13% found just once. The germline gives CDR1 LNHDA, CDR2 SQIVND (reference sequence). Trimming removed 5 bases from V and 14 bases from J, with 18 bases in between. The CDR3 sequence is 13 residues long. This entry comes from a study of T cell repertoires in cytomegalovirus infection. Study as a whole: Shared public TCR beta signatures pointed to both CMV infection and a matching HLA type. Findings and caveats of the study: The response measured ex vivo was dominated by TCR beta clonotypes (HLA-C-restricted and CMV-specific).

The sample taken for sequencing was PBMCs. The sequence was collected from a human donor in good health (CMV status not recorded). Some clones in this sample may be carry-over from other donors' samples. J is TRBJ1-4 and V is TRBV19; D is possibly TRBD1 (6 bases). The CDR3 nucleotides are TGTGCCAGTAGTGGGCTTGCTACAGGGTACCTGTTTTTT. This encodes CASSGLATGYLFF.